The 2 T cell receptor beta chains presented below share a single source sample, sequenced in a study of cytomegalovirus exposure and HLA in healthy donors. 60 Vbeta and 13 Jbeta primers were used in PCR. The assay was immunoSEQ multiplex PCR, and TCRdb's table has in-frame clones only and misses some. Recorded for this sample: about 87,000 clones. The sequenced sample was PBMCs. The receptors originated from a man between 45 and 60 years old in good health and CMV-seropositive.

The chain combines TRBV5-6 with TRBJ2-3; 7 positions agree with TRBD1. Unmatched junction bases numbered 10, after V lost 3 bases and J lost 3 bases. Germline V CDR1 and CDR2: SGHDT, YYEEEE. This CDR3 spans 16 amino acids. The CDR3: CASSSPGQWGTDTQYF. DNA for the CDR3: TGTGCCAGCAGCTCCCCGGGACAGTGGGGAACAGATACGCAGTATTTT.

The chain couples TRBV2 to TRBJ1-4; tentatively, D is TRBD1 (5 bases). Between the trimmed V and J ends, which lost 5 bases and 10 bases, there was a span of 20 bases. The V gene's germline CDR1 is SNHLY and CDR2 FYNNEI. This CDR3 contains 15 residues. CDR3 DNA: TGTGCCAGCAGTCCGCGACAGTTGGGGGAGGGAAAACTGTTTTTT. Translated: CASSPRQLGEGKLFF.